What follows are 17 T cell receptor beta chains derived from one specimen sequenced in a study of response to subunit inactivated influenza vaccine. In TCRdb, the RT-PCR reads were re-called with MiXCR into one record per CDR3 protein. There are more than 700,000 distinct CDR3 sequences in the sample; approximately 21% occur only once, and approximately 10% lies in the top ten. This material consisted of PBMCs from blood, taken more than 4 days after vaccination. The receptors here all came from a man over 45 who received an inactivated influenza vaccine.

CDR3 residues: CSASLRRQGIEGYTF. In nucleotides, the CDR3 is TGCAGTGCTAGTTTGCGGCGACAGGGTATCGAGGGCTACACCTTC. The rearrangement links TRBV20-1 to TRBJ1-2, with 7 bases fitting TRBD1. CDR3 length: 15 amino acids. V lost 3 bases and J lost 8; bases outside the gene matches: 15. Germline CDR1 and CDR2: DFQATT and SNEGSKA (reference sequence).

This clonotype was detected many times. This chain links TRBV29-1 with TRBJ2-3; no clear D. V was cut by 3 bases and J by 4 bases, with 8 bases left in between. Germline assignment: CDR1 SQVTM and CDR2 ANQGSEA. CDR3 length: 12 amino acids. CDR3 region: CSVEGVPDTQYF. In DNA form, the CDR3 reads TGCAGCGTTGAGGGTGTTCCAGATACGCAGTATTTT.

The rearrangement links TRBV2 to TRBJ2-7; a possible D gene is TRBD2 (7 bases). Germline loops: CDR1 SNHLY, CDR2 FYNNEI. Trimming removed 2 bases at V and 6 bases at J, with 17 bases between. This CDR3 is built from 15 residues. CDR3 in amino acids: CASSELGGGFREQYF. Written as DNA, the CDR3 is TGTGCCAGCAGTGAATTAGGGGGGGGATTCCGCGAGCAGTACTTC.

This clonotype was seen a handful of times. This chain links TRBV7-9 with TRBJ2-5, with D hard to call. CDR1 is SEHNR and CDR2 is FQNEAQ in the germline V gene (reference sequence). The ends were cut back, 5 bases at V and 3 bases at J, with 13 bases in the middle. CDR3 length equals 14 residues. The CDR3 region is CASSRPWDEETQYF. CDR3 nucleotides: TGTGCCAGCAGCCGCCCGTGGGATGAAGAGACCCAGTACTTC. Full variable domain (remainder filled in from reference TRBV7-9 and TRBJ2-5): DTGVSQNPRHKITKRGQNVTFRCDPISEHNRLYWYRQTLGQGPEFLTYFQNEAQLEKSRLLSDRFSAERPKGSFSTLEIQRTEQGDSAMYLCASSRPWDEETQYFGPGTRLLVL.

CDR3 nucleotides: TGTGCCAGTAGTTGGGGACTGGACAGGGACACTGAAGCTTTCTTT. Protein sequence: CASSWGLDRDTEAFF. V and J are TRBV19 and TRBJ1-1; TRBD1 matches 8 bases. With 5 bases clipped from V and 3 bases from J, the junction kept 8 bases outside the gene matches. The V gene's germline CDR1 is LNHDA and CDR2 SQIVND (reference sequence). The CDR3 is made up of 15 amino acids.

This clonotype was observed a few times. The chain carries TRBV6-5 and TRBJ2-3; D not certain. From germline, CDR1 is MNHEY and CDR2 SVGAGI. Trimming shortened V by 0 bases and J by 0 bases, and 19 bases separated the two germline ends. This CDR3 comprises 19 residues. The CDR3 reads CASSYSDLSVDSSTDTQYF. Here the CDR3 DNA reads TGTGCCAGCAGTTACTCGGATCTGTCGGTTGATTCTAGCACAGATACGCAGTATTTT.

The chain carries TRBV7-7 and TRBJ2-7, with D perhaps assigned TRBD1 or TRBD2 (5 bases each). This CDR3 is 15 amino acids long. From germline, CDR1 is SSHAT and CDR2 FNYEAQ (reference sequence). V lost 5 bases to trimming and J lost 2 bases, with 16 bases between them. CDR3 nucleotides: TGTGCCAGCAGCCAACAACCGGGACGGGCCTACGAGCAGTACTTC. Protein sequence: CASSQQPGRAYEQYF.

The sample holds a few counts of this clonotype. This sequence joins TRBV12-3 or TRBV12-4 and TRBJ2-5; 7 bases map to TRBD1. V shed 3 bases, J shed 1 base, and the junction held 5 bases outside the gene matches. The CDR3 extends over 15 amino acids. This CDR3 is CASSFVDRAQETQYF. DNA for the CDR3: TGTGCCAGCAGTTTCGTTGACAGGGCCCAAGAGACCCAGTACTTC.

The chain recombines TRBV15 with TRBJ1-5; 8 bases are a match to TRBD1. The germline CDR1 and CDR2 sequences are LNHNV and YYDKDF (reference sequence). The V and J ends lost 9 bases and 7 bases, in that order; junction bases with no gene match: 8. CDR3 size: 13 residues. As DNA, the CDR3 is TGTGCCACGAACCGGGACAGGTCACAGCCCCAGCATTTT. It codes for CATNRDRSQPQHF.

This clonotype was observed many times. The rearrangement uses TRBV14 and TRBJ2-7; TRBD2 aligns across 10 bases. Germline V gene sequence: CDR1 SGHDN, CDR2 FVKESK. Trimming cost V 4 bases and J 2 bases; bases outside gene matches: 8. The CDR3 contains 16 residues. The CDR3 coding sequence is TGTGCCAGCAGCCGTGACCGACTAGCGGGTACCTACGAGCAGTACTTC. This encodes CASSRDRLAGTYEQYF.

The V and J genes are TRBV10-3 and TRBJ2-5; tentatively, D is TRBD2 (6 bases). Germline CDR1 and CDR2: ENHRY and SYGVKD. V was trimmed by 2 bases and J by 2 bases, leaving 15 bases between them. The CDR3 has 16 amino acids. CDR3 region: CAISEGGLAPQETQYF. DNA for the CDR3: TGTGCCATCAGTGAGGGGGGGTTAGCCCCACAAGAGACCCAGTACTTC.

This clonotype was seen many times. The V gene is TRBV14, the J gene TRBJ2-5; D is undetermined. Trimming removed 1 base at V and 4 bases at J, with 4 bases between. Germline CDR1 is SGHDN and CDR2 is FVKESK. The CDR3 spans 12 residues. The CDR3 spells CASSQAGETQYF. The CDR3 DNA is TGTGCCAGCAGCCAAGCTGGAGAGACCCAGTACTTC.

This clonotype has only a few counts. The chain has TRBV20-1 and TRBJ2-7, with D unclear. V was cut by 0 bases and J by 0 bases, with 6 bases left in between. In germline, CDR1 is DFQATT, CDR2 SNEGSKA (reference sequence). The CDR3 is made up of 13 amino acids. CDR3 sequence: CSARDIVSYEQYF. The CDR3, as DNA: TGCAGTGCTAGAGATATCGTCTCCTACGAGCAGTACTTC.

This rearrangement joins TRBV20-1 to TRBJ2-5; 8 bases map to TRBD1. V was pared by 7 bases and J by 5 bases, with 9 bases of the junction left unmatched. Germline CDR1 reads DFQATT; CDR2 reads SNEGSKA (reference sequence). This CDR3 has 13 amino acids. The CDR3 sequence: CSVRDRHRETQYF. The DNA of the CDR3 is TGCAGTGTTCGGGACAGGCATCGGGAGACCCAGTACTTC.

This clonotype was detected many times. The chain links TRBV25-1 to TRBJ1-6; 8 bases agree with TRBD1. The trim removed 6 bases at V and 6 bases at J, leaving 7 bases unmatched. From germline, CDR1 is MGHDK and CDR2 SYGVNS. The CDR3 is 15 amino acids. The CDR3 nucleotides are TGTGCCAGCAGCCCCGGACAGGGTCTTAATTCACCCCTCCACTTT. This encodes CASSPGQGLNSPLHF.

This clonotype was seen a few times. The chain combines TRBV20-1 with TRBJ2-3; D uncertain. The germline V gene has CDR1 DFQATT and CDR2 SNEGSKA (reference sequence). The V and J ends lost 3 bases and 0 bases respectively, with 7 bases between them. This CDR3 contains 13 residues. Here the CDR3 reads CSARATSTDTQYF. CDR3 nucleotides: TGCAGTGCTAGGGCTACTAGCACAGATACGCAGTATTTT.

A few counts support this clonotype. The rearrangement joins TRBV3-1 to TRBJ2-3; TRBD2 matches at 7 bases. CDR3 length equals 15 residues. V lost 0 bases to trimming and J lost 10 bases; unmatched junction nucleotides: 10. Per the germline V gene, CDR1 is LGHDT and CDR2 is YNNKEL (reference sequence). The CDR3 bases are TGTGCCAGCAGCCAAGAATTAGTACTCAGCGGGGCGCAGTATTTT. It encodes CASSQELVLSGAQYF.